The present TCR beta chain was sequenced within a study of OX40 agonist ivuxolimab in advanced cancers. Study context: Partial responses were achieved by three patients: one hepatocellular carcinoma, two cutaneous melanoma.

Germline values: CDR1 SGHVS, CDR2 FQNEAQ. The CDR3 runs 14 residues. The V and J ends lost 10 bases and 0 bases respectively, with 12 bases between them. The repertoire was sequenced with immunoSEQ multiplex PCR; TCRdb's copy has only in-frame clones and lacks some. The repertoire consists of 30,000 to 45,000 clones, with roughly 80% occurring once and the leading ten covering around 20%. The source material was CD4+ or CD8+ T cells sorted from blood, sampled in a trial of the OX40 agonist ivuxolimab. The chain uses TRBV7-8 and TRBJ1-4; a possible D gene is TRBD1 (5 bases). The TCR comes from an adult with an advanced solid tumor such as melanoma, head and neck, liver or kidney cancer. The CDR3 loop reads CATAGGPTNEKLFF. The CDR3 DNA is TGTGCCACCGCCGGGGGTCCAACTAATGAAAAACTGTTTTTT.